This T cell receptor beta chain was observed in a study of T cell responses to AZD1222 COVID-19 vaccine. Regarding the study as a whole: Variant regions that are unmutated are reportedly the target of nearly half of spike-specific TCRs.

Note on this clone: Its antigen is not identified.

Method: immunoSEQ multiplex PCR; TCRdb's copy keeps in-frame clones and lacks some. The table shows some 130,000 clones, with roughly 85% occurring only once. Germline loops: CDR1 SGDLS, CDR2 YYNGEE. Trimming removed 0 bases from V and 2 bases from J; junction bases left unmatched: 2. This CDR3 region has 14 residues. Sample: peripheral blood, taken 28 days after the second dose of the MenACWY control vaccine. The chain recombines TRBV9 with TRBJ2-7; 7 bases align to TRBD2. The receptor was isolated from an adult who received the MenACWY meningococcal vaccine as a control. The CDR3 loop reads CASSVAGRAYEQYF. The DNA for the CDR3 is TGTGCCAGCAGCGTAGCTGGGAGGGCCTACGAGCAGTACTTC. The variable domain in full, with the rest retrieved from reference TRBV9 and TRBJ2-7, is DSGVTQTPKHLITATGQRVTLRCSPRSGDLSVYWYQQSLDQGLQFLIQYYNGEERAKGNILERFSAQQFPDLHSELNLSSLELGDSALYFCASSVAGRAYEQYFGPGTRLTVT.